The 10 T cell receptor beta chains in this list originate from one sample, sequenced in a study of T cells after yellow fever vaccination. TCRdb called the 5' RACE reads again in MiXCR, with one record for every CDR3 protein. Of over 200,000 distinct CDR3 sequences listed, 6.5% to 7.5% are singletons. The material sequenced was CD4+ T cells sorted from PBMCs, taken on the day of the yellow fever booster vaccination. These TCRs come from a man aged 30 to 45 who received the YFV17D yellow fever vaccine.

In this sample, this clonotype turned up a few times. The CDR3 bases are TGTGCCAGCAGCGTATACCGGGGCCTCCTTGGGTACGAGCAGTACTTC. It encodes CASSVYRGLLGYEQYF. The chain has TRBV7-2 and TRBJ2-7; perhaps D is TRBD1 or TRBD2 (5 bases each). The CDR3 sequence is 16 residues long. Trimming took 5 bases from V and 4 from J, leaving 21 bases between them. Germline V lookup: CDR1 SGHTA, CDR2 FQGNSA.

The chain is built from TRBV11-2 and TRBJ2-2; D could derive from TRBD1 or TRBD2 (5 bases each). This CDR3 contains 18 residues. Germline CDR1 SGHAT, CDR2 FQNNGV. The V gene lost 6 bases and the J gene lost 6 bases, with 26 bases spanning the gap. CDR3: CASSPGPRGAIVAGELFF. The CDR3 DNA is TGTGCCAGCAGTCCCGGCCCGCGAGGGGCAATTGTTGCCGGGGAGCTGTTTTTT.

In its sample, this clonotype was seen once. The gene calls are TRBV9 and TRBJ2-1; 10 nucleotides match TRBD2. J gave up 8 bases and V 0 bases, and 8 bases lay outside the gene matches. The CDR3 has 16 amino acids. From germline, CDR1 is SGDLS and CDR2 YYNGEE. CDR3 loop: CASSVGISSGSDEQFF. The CDR3 DNA sequence: TGTGCCAGCAGCGTAGGAATCTCTAGCGGGAGCGATGAGCAGTTCTTC.

This clonotype was found a few times. This chain uses TRBV20-1 with TRBJ1-4, with a tentative D call TRBD1 (5 bases). CDR3 size: 11 residues. Germline CDR1 reads DFQATT; CDR2 reads SNEGSKA (reference sequence). V shed 6 bases and J shed 11 bases, with 13 bases lying between them. Written as DNA, the CDR3 is TGCAGTGCACTCGACAGAGCCAAACTGTTTTTT. This codes for CSALDRAKLFF.

This clonotype was found many times. The gene calls are TRBV5-1 and TRBJ2-7; possible D gene TRBD2, 5 bases. There are 14 residues in the CDR3. Per germline, CDR1 SGHRS and CDR2 YFSETQ. V was pared by 0 bases and J by 4 bases, with 11 bases between. CDR3 DNA: TGCGCCAGCAGCTTGGAAGGGAGTCGGTACGAGCAGTACTTC. Amino acids: CASSLEGSRYEQYF.

This clonotype was seen only a few times. The chain has TRBV3-1 and TRBJ2-3; D not resolved. Trimming pared 4 bases from V and 1 base from J, leaving 9 bases between. Germline V gives CDR1 LGHDT, CDR2 YNNKEL (reference sequence). This CDR3 spans 14 amino acids. The CDR3 sequence is CASSPRSGTDTQYF. CDR3 sequence (DNA): TGTGCCAGCAGCCCCCGCAGCGGCACAGATACGCAGTATTTT.

The chain couples TRBV5-1 to TRBJ2-3, with D maybe TRBD2 (7 bases). CDR3 length: 17 residues. Germline V gene sequence: CDR1 SGHRS, CDR2 YFSETQ. The V and J ends lost 0 bases and 4 bases respectively, with 18 bases between them. In nucleotides, the CDR3 is TGCGCCAGCAGCTTGGCGTATTTGGGAGGGGGGCCAGATACGCAGTATTTT. Protein product: CASSLAYLGGGPDTQYF.

This clonotype was observed at least ten times. V is TRBV20-1 and J is TRBJ2-5; a weak D match, TRBD2 (5 bases). This CDR3 is built from 13 residues. Germline CDR1 is DFQATT and CDR2 is SNEGSKA (reference sequence). The V end lost 5 bases, the J end lost 5 bases, and 15 bases lay between the germline ends. The CDR3 loop is CSAQLVGMETQYF. The DNA for the CDR3 is TGCAGTGCTCAGCTCGTCGGGATGGAGACCCAGTACTTC.

This rearrangement joins TRBV5-1 to TRBJ2-5; D is undetermined. The ends were cut back, 7 bases at V and 1 base at J, with 17 bases in the middle. Germline-derived CDR1 and CDR2 are SGHRS and YFSETQ. The CDR3 has 15 residues. The CDR3 DNA follows: TGCGCCAGCGCCCAACGTGCAGCCCGCCAAGAGACCCAGTACTTC. This gives the protein CASAQRAARQETQYF.

The sample holds many counts of this clonotype. The V and J genes are TRBV7-9 and TRBJ2-1, with D perhaps matching TRBD1 (5 bases). The CDR3 length is 15 residues. V was shortened by 4 bases and J by 4 bases, with 14 bases between the two germline ends. Germline lookup yields CDR1 SEHNR and CDR2 FQNEAQ (reference sequence). The CDR3 region is CASSSNTGGYNEQFF. CDR3 DNA: TGTGCCAGCAGCTCGAACACAGGCGGTTACAATGAGCAGTTCTTC.